This T cell receptor (beta chain) was sequenced during a study of blood T cell repertoires in COVID-19. The authors' processing: Reference gene primer amplification gave nucleated cell count estimates. Sequencing used immunoSEQ multiplex PCR; TCRdb keeps in-frame clones, though not all of them. D and trimming were read from the DNA, whereas the V and J calls and clone size are those reported in that table. The repertoire holds a few hundred thousand clones, with about 82% as singletons. The CDR3 length is 14 residues. V lost 0 bases, J lost 8 bases, and 11 bases lay in between. Germline V lookup: CDR1 SNHLY, CDR2 FYNNEI.

The gene calls are TRBV2 and TRBJ1-5; D remains unclear. This TCR derives from a human donor in a cohort sampled during active COVID-19. The sequenced sample consisted of peripheral blood. The CDR3 spells CASSEAATGEPQHF. The CDR3 DNA follows: TGTGCCAGCAGTGAAGCGGCGACCGGGGAGCCCCAGCATTTT.